Listed here are 7 T cell receptor beta chains from one sample, sequenced in a study of T cell changes during pregnancy in multiple sclerosis. Libraries were prepared by immunoSEQ multiplex PCR; TCRdb keeps only in-frame clonotypes and omits some of them. The sample gives about 100,000 clones, about 91% of which show up once; about 3.1% is in the top ten. The sample was peripheral blood, taken in the second trimester of pregnancy. The receptors originated from a female donor with multiple sclerosis, enrolled in a pregnancy study.

The V gene is TRBV29-1, the J gene TRBJ1-3; possible D gene TRBD1, 6 bases. Germline assignment: CDR1 SQVTM and CDR2 ANQGSEA. The CDR3 spans 14 residues. V shed 5 bases and J shed 3 bases, with 14 bases lying between them. The CDR3 DNA is TGCAGCGTTTCCTCAGGGGACGGTGGAAACACCATATATTTT. It translates to CSVSSGDGGNTIYF. Combining the CDR3 with reference TRBV29-1 and TRBJ1-3 gives the whole variable domain SAVISQKPSRDICQRGTSLTIQCQVDSQVTMMFWYRQQPGQSLTLIATANQGSEATYESGFVIDKFPISRPNLTFSTLTVSNMSPEDSSIYLCSVSSGDGGNTIYFGEGSWLTVV.

In the case of this clone: Distinct nucleotide sequences in the sample also encode this CDR3. V usage is TRBV5-1 and J usage is TRBJ2-7; 9 bases align to TRBD2. CDR3 length: 14 amino acids. CDR1 is SGHRS and CDR2 is YFSETQ in the germline V gene. V was clipped by 2 bases and J by 0 bases; unmatched bases: 0. CDR3 DNA sequence: TGCGCCAGCAGCTTAGCGGGAGGCTCCTACGAGCAGTACTTC. It translates to CASSLAGGSYEQYF.

The chain couples TRBV30 to TRBJ1-2; TRBD1 is a possible D gene (6 bases). V lost 4 bases, J lost 8 bases, and 14 bases lay in between. This CDR3 contains 12 residues. Germline assignment: CDR1 GTSNPN and CDR2 SVGIG (reference sequence). The CDR3 region has the DNA TGTGCCTGGATACTGGCCCAGGGGGGCTACACCTTC. Translating it yields CAWILAQGGYTF.

This clone was observed a handful of times. The chain recombines TRBV4-1 with TRBJ1-1; 9 bases match TRBD1. CDR3 length: 14 amino acids. Germline CDR1 and CDR2: MGHRA and YSYEKL. V gave up 3 bases and J gave up 4 bases; unmatched junction bases: 3. CDR3 amino acids: CASSQDRGPTEAFF. The CDR3 coding sequence is TGCGCCAGCAGCCAGGACAGGGGTCCCACTGAAGCTTTCTTT.

This rearrangement joins TRBV5-8 to TRBJ2-2; D is unclear. CDR3 length: 17 amino acids. The V end was cut by 3 bases, the J end by 0 bases, with 15 bases between. Germline lookup yields CDR1 SGHTS and CDR2 YDEGEE. The CDR3 loop reads CASSSLSHSSNTGELFF. CDR3 DNA: TGTGCCAGCAGCTCCCTCTCCCACTCCTCGAACACCGGGGAGCTGTTTTTT.

The gene calls are TRBV19 and TRBJ1-1; D unclear. Per germline, CDR1 LNHDA and CDR2 SQIVND (reference sequence). This CDR3 has 15 amino acids. Trimming shortened V by 5 bases and J by 0 bases, and 13 bases separated the two germline ends. CDR3 in amino acids: CASSLQVSMNTEAFF. In DNA form, the CDR3 reads TGTGCCAGTAGTTTGCAGGTTTCTATGAACACTGAAGCTTTCTTT.

This rearrangement joins TRBV25-1 to TRBJ1-6, with D maybe TRBD1 (5 bases). V lost 6 bases, J lost 1 base, and 16 bases lay in between. Per germline, CDR1 MGHDK and CDR2 SYGVNS. The length of the CDR3 is 17 residues. Here the CDR3 reads CASSRDSGGSYNSPLHF. The CDR3 DNA is TGTGCCAGCAGCCGGGACTCCGGAGGATCCTATAATTCACCCCTCCACTTT.